A single sample is the source of the 25 T cell receptor beta chains below, sequenced in a study of blood T cell repertoires in COVID-19. The assay was immunoSEQ multiplex PCR, and TCRdb's table has in-frame clones only and misses some. The table includes around 130,000 clones, 75% to 90% detected once. Source material: PBMCs or T cells enriched from blood (not recorded which). The receptor set was obtained from a woman in her 50s who had recovered from COVID-19.

V is TRBV30 and J is TRBJ2-7; 8 bases fit TRBD1. CDR1 is GTSNPN, CDR2 SVGIG, per germline (reference sequence). The junction had 3 bases not matched to a gene; V was cut back by 2 bases and J by 3 bases. This CDR3 is 13 amino acids long. CDR3 sequence: CAWSHGQGYEQYF. The CDR3 DNA sequence: TGTGCCTGGAGTCATGGACAGGGCTACGAGCAGTACTTC.

V gene TRBV10-3 combines with J gene TRBJ2-7, with 8 positions matching TRBD1. This CDR3 comprises 13 residues. With 7 bases clipped from V and 6 bases from J, the junction kept 8 bases outside the gene matches. Germline V lookup: CDR1 ENHRY, CDR2 SYGVKD. DNA of the CDR3: TGTGCCATCACCCCGGACAGGGAAGGCGAGCAGTACTTC. This codes for CAITPDREGEQYF.

V gene TRBV3-1 (or the pseudogene TRBV3-2) combines with J gene TRBJ2-7; 7 nucleotides match TRBD1. V shed 4 bases, J shed 2 bases, and the junction held 2 bases outside the gene matches. The CDR3 has 13 residues. The germline V gene encodes CDR1 LGHDT and CDR2 YNNKEL (reference sequence). The CDR3 here is CASSRQGTYEQYF. The CDR3 region has the DNA TGTGCCAGCAGCCGACAGGGAACCTACGAGCAGTACTTC.

In the case of this clone: The same CDR3 arises from other DNA sequences in this sample as well. The J gene is TRBJ2-5, the V gene TRBV3-1 (or the pseudogene TRBV3-2), with a weak D call TRBD1 (6 bases). V lost 3 bases and J 4 bases, leaving 9 bases between the germline ends. Per the germline V gene, CDR1 is LGHDT and CDR2 is YNNKEL (reference sequence). This CDR3 has 13 amino acids. CDR3 residues: CASSHRGGETQYF. CDR3 coding DNA: TGTGCCAGCAGCCACAGGGGTGGAGAGACCCAGTACTTC.

The chain has TRBV7-3 and TRBJ2-2; tentatively, D is TRBD1 (6 bases). The germline gives CDR1 SGHTA, CDR2 FQGTGA. The V end was cut by 6 bases, the J end by 6 bases, with 14 bases between. The CDR3 runs to 14 residues. The DNA of the CDR3 is TGTGCCAGCAGAGGGGGAGACCCCGCCGGGGAGCTGTTTTTT. Its translation: CASRGGDPAGELFF.

The gene calls are TRBV6-6 and TRBJ2-5, with D perhaps TRBD1 (6 bases). V was shortened by 2 bases and J by 6 bases, with 13 bases between the two germline ends. The CDR3 runs 14 residues. CDR1 is MNHNY and CDR2 is SVGAGI in the germline V gene (reference sequence). In DNA, the CDR3 is TGTGCCAGCAGTTACAGGACAGTCGGAAAGACCCAGTACTTC. Protein sequence: CASSYRTVGKTQYF.

V and J are TRBV24-1 and TRBJ2-2; 9 bases agree with TRBD1. The V gene end was trimmed by 4 bases and the J gene end by 2 bases; junction bases not matched to a gene: 7. This CDR3 is built from 17 residues. Germline V lookup: CDR1 KGHDR, CDR2 SFDVKD. For the CDR3, the DNA is TGTGCCACCAGTGAATCCGGGACAGGGTCTAACACCGGGGAGCTGTTTTTT. This gives the protein CATSESGTGSNTGELFF.

This clone showed up just once. The J gene is TRBJ2-7, the V gene TRBV7-9, with TRBD1 matching over 10 bases. CDR3 size: 15 residues. Trimming took 5 bases from V and 5 from J; bases not matched to a gene: 9. Germline loops: CDR1 SEHNR, CDR2 FQNEAQ (reference sequence). The chain's CDR3 is CASSNPGQGSHEQYF. The DNA for the CDR3 is TGTGCCAGCAGCAATCCGGGACAGGGGTCCCACGAGCAGTACTTC. Full variable domain (remainder filled in from reference TRBV7-9 and TRBJ2-7): DTGVSQNPRHKITKRGQNVTFRCDPISEHNRLYWYRQTLGQGPEFLTYFQNEAQLEKSRLLSDRFSAERPKGSFSTLEIQRTEQGDSAMYLCASSNPGQGSHEQYFGPGTRLTVT.

J is TRBJ1-6 and V is TRBV5-6; 8 bases line up with TRBD1. The trim removed 4 bases at V and 9 bases at J, leaving 15 bases unmatched. Germline values: CDR1 SGHDT, CDR2 YYEEEE. The CDR3 has 17 residues. The CDR3 protein is CASSRVGWTGLGSPLHF. CDR3 coding DNA: TGTGCCAGCAGCAGGGTGGGCTGGACAGGGCTTGGTTCACCCCTCCACTTT.

This clone appeared a few times. The gene calls are TRBV7-9 and TRBJ1-1, with D perhaps matching TRBD1 (5 bases). Trimming shortened V by 0 bases and J by 5 bases, and 7 bases separated the two germline ends. The CDR3 is 13 residues long. CDR1 SEHNR and CDR2 FQNEAQ come from the germline V gene (reference sequence). CDR3 protein: CASSLAAGTEAFF. The CDR3 nucleotides are TGTGCCAGCAGCTTAGCAGCAGGGACTGAAGCTTTCTTT. Together with reference TRBV7-9 and TRBJ1-1, the CDR3 gives the full variable domain: DTGVSQNPRHKITKRGQNVTFRCDPISEHNRLYWYRQTLGQGPEFLTYFQNEAQLEKSRLLSDRFSAERPKGSFSTLEIQRTEQGDSAMYLCASSLAAGTEAFFGQGTRLTVV.

The chain employs TRBV6-5 and TRBJ1-1; 8 positions match TRBD1. This CDR3 comprises 14 residues. Germline CDR1 MNHEY, CDR2 SVGAGI. The trim removed 0 bases at V and 7 bases at J, leaving 4 bases unmatched. CDR3 loop: CASSYSGQGVEAFF. The CDR3 DNA sequence: TGTGCCAGCAGTTACTCAGGACAGGGAGTTGAAGCTTTCTTT.

V and J are TRBV29-1 and TRBJ2-7, with D maybe TRBD2 (6 bases). CDR1 and CDR2 from the germline V gene are SQVTM and ANQGSEA. Trimming removed 4 bases at V and 4 bases at J, with 14 bases between. The CDR3 contains 13 residues. As DNA, the CDR3 is TGCAGCGTTGGACTAGGAAAAAGGTACGAGCAGTACTTC. Amino acids: CSVGLGKRYEQYF.

CDR3 protein: CASSQPGLAGADTQYF. As DNA, the CDR3 is TGTGCCAGCAGCCAACCGGGACTAGCGGGGGCAGATACGCAGTATTTT. This sequence joins TRBV28 and TRBJ2-3; 14 nucleotides match TRBD2. Losses at the gene ends were 6 bases for V and 4 bases for J; bases not matched to a gene: 6. Germline V CDR1 and CDR2: MDHEN, SYDVKM. The CDR3 consists of 16 residues.

This chain connects TRBV5-1 to TRBJ2-3; D is perhaps TRBD2 (6 bases). There are 13 residues in the CDR3. Trimming stripped 4 bases from V and 4 bases from J, with 10 bases between. The V gene's germline CDR1 is SGHRS and CDR2 YFSETQ. This chain's CDR3 is CASSGGFADTQYF. In nucleotides, the CDR3 is TGCGCCAGCAGCGGGGGGTTCGCAGATACGCAGTATTTT.

The chain links TRBV19 to TRBJ1-5; 8 bases map to TRBD1. Germline assignment: CDR1 LNHDA and CDR2 SQIVND (reference sequence). Germline trimming cut 3 bases from V and 4 bases from J; bases unmatched to any gene: 5. The CDR3 runs 15 residues. The CDR3 reads CASSISDRENQPQHF. CDR3 DNA sequence: TGTGCCAGTAGTATTTCGGACAGGGAAAATCAGCCCCAGCATTTT.

The gene calls are TRBV10-2 and TRBJ1-2; 8 bases fit TRBD1. The germline CDR1 and CDR2 sequences are WSHSY and SAAADI. There are 16 residues in the CDR3. Germline trimming cut 0 bases from V and 4 bases from J; bases unmatched to any gene: 7. As DNA, the CDR3 is TGCGCCAGCAGTGAGTCTGGAGTCGGGACAGGCTATGGCTACACCTTC. It translates to CASSESGVGTGYGYTF.

The chain uses TRBV19 and TRBJ1-5; D remains ambiguous. Germline CDR1 LNHDA, CDR2 SQIVND (reference sequence). Trimming left V 6 bases short and J 4 bases short, with 10 bases between. This CDR3 has 13 residues. The CDR3 protein is CASRLAGNQPQHF. The CDR3 nucleotides read TGTGCCAGTAGATTGGCGGGAAATCAGCCCCAGCATTTT.

V gene TRBV24-1 combines with J gene TRBJ1-1; TRBD1 aligns across 8 bases. The V and J ends lost 9 bases and 1 base, in that order; junction bases with no gene match: 3. The length of the CDR3 is 13 residues. Germline CDR1 reads KGHDR; CDR2 reads SFDVKD. CDR3 in amino acids: CATRTGKNTEAFF. The CDR3 DNA follows: TGTGCCACCCGGACAGGGAAGAACACTGAAGCTTTCTTT.

The chain has TRBV27 and TRBJ2-5; D is ambiguous. The CDR3 covers 13 residues. V lost 3 bases to trimming and J lost 5 bases, with 10 bases between them. The germline gives CDR1 MNHEY, CDR2 SMNVEV (reference sequence). The CDR3 loop reads CASSFTGEETQYF. Written as DNA, the CDR3 is TGTGCCAGCAGTTTCACCGGAGAGGAGACCCAGTACTTC.

This chain links TRBV19 with TRBJ2-5; a possible D gene is TRBD1 (6 bases). CDR3 length: 14 residues. The germline CDR1 and CDR2 sequences are LNHDA and SQIVND (reference sequence). Trimming stripped 1 base from V and 5 bases from J, with 11 bases between. Written as DNA, the CDR3 is TGTGCCAGTAGTATAGGGGGCAGGGGCGAGACCCAGTACTTC. Protein product: CASSIGGRGETQYF.

The CDR3 protein is CASSLGAMTGGTDTQYF. CDR3 in DNA: TGCGCCAGCAGCTTGGGGGCGATGACGGGGGGCACAGATACGCAGTATTTT. The chain employs TRBV5-1 and TRBJ2-3; a possible D gene is TRBD2 (6 bases). Germline V gives CDR1 SGHRS, CDR2 YFSETQ. V was cut by 0 bases and J by 1 base, with 15 bases left in between. The length of the CDR3 is 17 residues. Complete variable domain (other parts from reference TRBV5-1 and TRBJ2-3): KAGVTQTPRYLIKTRGQQVTLSCSPISGHRSVSWYQQTPGQGLQFLFEYFSETQRNKGNFPGRFSGRQFSNSRSEMNVSTLELGDSALYLCASSLGAMTGGTDTQYFGPGTRLTVL.

The count of this clone is one. The rearrangement uses TRBV4-3 and TRBJ1-5; D unclear. V lost 1 base and J 7 bases, leaving 14 bases between the germline ends. The CDR3 has 15 amino acids. Per the germline V gene, CDR1 is LGHNA and CDR2 is YSLEER. In nucleotides, the CDR3 is TGCGCCAGCAGCCAAGTCTACGGGTTCGGGCAGCCCCAGCATTTT. This sequence encodes CASSQVYGFGQPQHF.

This chain links TRBV5-1 with TRBJ2-1, with D perhaps TRBD2 (6 bases). The CDR3 has 17 residues. V was pared by 4 bases and J by 0 bases, with 17 bases between. Looked up from germline, CDR1 is SGHRS and CDR2 is YFSETQ. CDR3: CASSPGRTISSYNEQFF. CDR3 in DNA: TGCGCCAGCAGCCCAGGACGGACTATTAGCTCCTACAATGAGCAGTTCTTC.

The V gene is TRBV6-2 or TRBV6-3, the J gene TRBJ1-1; D gene uncertain. V was pared by 2 bases and J by 4 bases, with 11 bases between. Germline loops: CDR1 MNHEY, CDR2 SVGEGT. The CDR3 totals 14 residues. The CDR3 sequence: CASSYTEGFTEAFF. Written as DNA, the CDR3 is TGTGCCAGCAGTTACACGGAGGGTTTCACTGAAGCTTTCTTT.

The J gene is TRBJ1-1, the V gene TRBV7-8, with 7 bases matching TRBD1. Germline CDR1 SGHVS, CDR2 FQNEAQ. The CDR3 is 14 amino acids. After removal of 4 bases from V and 8 bases from J, the junction contained 10 bases not matched to a gene. For the CDR3, the DNA is TGTGCCAGCAGCTCAACAGGGGTCGGTTGGGAAGCTTTCTTT. Encoded protein: CASSSTGVGWEAFF.